The 15 T cell receptor beta chains below come from one sample, sequenced in a study of T cell changes during pregnancy in multiple sclerosis. TCRdb's copy holds only in-frame clones and misses some; the assay was immunoSEQ multiplex PCR. The table shows 60,000 to 85,000 clones, with over 85% occurring only once. Material: peripheral blood, obtained after pregnancy. These receptors all come from a female donor in good health, enrolled as a control in a pregnancy study.

V usage is TRBV29-1 and J usage is TRBJ2-1; TRBD1 matches 9 bases. This CDR3 is 14 amino acids long. Germline CDR1 and CDR2: SQVTM and ANQGSEA. Trimming took 3 bases from V and 8 from J; bases not matched to a gene: 8. DNA of the CDR3: TGCAGCGTTGAGGGGGACAGGGCGAGCGATGAGCAGTTCTTC. This sequence encodes CSVEGDRASDEQFF.

J is TRBJ2-1 and V is TRBV18; TRBD2 aligns across 10 bases. Trimming cost V 3 bases and J 0 bases; bases outside gene matches: 8. Germline V lookup: CDR1 KGHSH, CDR2 LQKENI. The length of the CDR3 is 18 residues. The CDR3 DNA sequence: TGTGCCAGCTCACCCTTAGCGGGAGGAAGAAGCTCCTACAATGAGCAGTTCTTC. It is translated as CASSPLAGGRSSYNEQFF.

The rearrangement uses TRBV7-9 and TRBJ1-2, with 8 bases aligning to TRBD1. Germline V gives CDR1 SEHNR, CDR2 FQNEAQ (reference sequence). Losses at the gene ends were 3 bases for V and 5 bases for J; bases not matched to a gene: 2. This CDR3 contains 13 residues. CDR3 nucleotide sequence: TGTGCCAGCAGCTTCAGGACAGGGTATGGCTACACCTTC. The encoded protein is CASSFRTGYGYTF.

The chain recombines TRBV28 with TRBJ1-3, with 9 positions matching TRBD1. The CDR3 is 17 residues long. Germline CDR1 and CDR2: MDHEN and SYDVKM. V was pared by 5 bases and J by 2 bases, with 10 bases of the junction left unmatched. In DNA, the CDR3 is TGTGCCAGCAGTCCAGCCCTCCGGGACAGGGCTGGAAACACCATATATTTT. Amino acids: CASSPALRDRAGNTIYF.

J is TRBJ2-1 and V is TRBV5-6, with a weak D call TRBD1 (6 bases). The germline gives CDR1 SGHDT, CDR2 YYEEEE. Trimming cost V 4 bases and J 7 bases, with 15 bases left between them. The CDR3 is 14 amino acids. CDR3 loop: CASSGTNRANEQFF. DNA of the CDR3: TGTGCCAGCAGCGGAACCAACAGGGCAAATGAGCAGTTCTTC.

This clone came up a few times. V gene TRBV19 combines with J gene TRBJ2-2; possible D gene TRBD2, 5 bases. Germline-derived CDR1 and CDR2 are LNHDA and SQIVND (reference sequence). Trimming pared 5 bases from V and 4 bases from J, leaving 14 bases between. The CDR3 contains 15 residues. CDR3 region: CASSGGPDRTGELFF. The CDR3 DNA reads as TGTGCCAGTAGTGGCGGGCCGGACCGCACCGGGGAGCTGTTTTTT.

The V gene is TRBV9, the J gene TRBJ2-3, with a weak D call TRBD1 (6 bases). Germline CDR1 reads SGDLS; CDR2 reads YYNGEE. V lost 5 bases, J lost 5 bases, and 12 bases lay in between. The CDR3 contains 13 residues. CDR3 in amino acids: CASSTGPGDTQYF. Here the CDR3 DNA reads TGTGCCAGCAGTACAGGGCCGGGAGATACGCAGTATTTT.

The gene calls are TRBV27 and TRBJ1-6; 7 nucleotides align to TRBD1. Germline CDR1 is MNHEY and CDR2 is SMNVEV (reference sequence). The junction had 12 bases not matched to a gene; V was cut back by 6 bases and J by 7 bases. This CDR3 has 16 residues. The CDR3 sequence is CASSPTGTPQNSPLHF. CDR3 DNA: TGTGCCAGCAGCCCGACAGGGACCCCACAAAATTCACCCCTCCACTTT.

This chain joins TRBV30 and TRBJ1-1, with 10 bases that match TRBD1. J was trimmed by 10 bases and V by 3 bases; bases with no gene match: 8. The germline V gene encodes CDR1 GTSNPN and CDR2 SVGIG (reference sequence). This CDR3 is built from 13 residues. DNA for the CDR3: TGTGCCTGGAGCGGGACAGGGGACGGGCCAGCTTTCTTT. Its protein is CAWSGTGDGPAFF.

This clone occurred once. The chain uses TRBV5-4 and TRBJ2-1; 12 nucleotides align to TRBD2. The J segment lost 8 bases and the V segment lost 2 bases, leaving 5 bases of the junction unmatched. The CDR3 extends over 15 amino acids. Per germline, CDR1 SGHNT and CDR2 YYREEE (reference sequence). The CDR3 DNA reads TGTGCCAGCAGCTTTCGACTAGCGGGAGACGATGAGCAGTTCTTC. Translation gives CASSFRLAGDDEQFF.

The chain has TRBV18 and TRBJ2-2; perhaps TRBD2 as D (6 bases). V was clipped by 4 bases and J by 7 bases, with 19 bases between them. Germline CDR1 KGHSH, CDR2 LQKENI. This CDR3 contains 16 residues. CDR3 residues: CASSQLADMTVGELFF. The CDR3 DNA reads as TGTGCCAGCTCACAATTAGCGGACATGACGGTCGGGGAGCTGTTTTTT.

The gene calls are TRBV11-2 and TRBJ1-5; the D gene is possibly TRBD1 (5 bases). Germline values: CDR1 SGHAT, CDR2 FQNNGV. The ends were cut back, 0 bases at V and 0 bases at J, with 9 bases in the middle. The CDR3 is 16 amino acids. The CDR3 region has the DNA TGTGCCAGCAGCTTAGACAGGGCCCTTAGCAATCAGCCCCAGCATTTT. It specifies CASSLDRALSNQPQHF.

The chain joins TRBV6-4 to TRBJ2-1, with TRBD2 identical over 14 bases. This CDR3 has 15 amino acids. Germline CDR1 reads MRHNA; CDR2 reads SNTAGT. J was trimmed by 9 bases and V by 0 bases; bases with no gene match: 1. The CDR3 DNA reads TGTGCCAGCAGTGACTCGACTAGCGGGGGGGCTGAGCAGTTCTTC. Encoded protein: CASSDSTSGGAEQFF.

This rearrangement joins TRBV7-3 to TRBJ2-5; 12 nucleotides agree with TRBD2. The CDR3 is made up of 15 amino acids. Germline V gives CDR1 SGHTA, CDR2 FQGTGA. The ends lost 5 bases at V and 4 bases at J; junction bases unmatched: 5. The CDR3 here is CASSQMGLAGETQYF. The CDR3 coding sequence is TGTGCCAGCAGCCAAATGGGACTAGCGGGAGAGACCCAGTACTTC.

This rearrangement joins TRBV5-1 to TRBJ1-2, with D maybe TRBD1 (5 bases). Looked up from germline, CDR1 is SGHRS and CDR2 is YFSETQ. With 5 bases removed from V and 2 bases from J, the gap between germline ends came to 16 bases. The CDR3 extends over 15 amino acids. The CDR3 nucleotides are TGCGCCAGCAGACCCCAGGGAGGTACCAACTATGGCTACACCTTC. It translates to CASRPQGGTNYGYTF.